One TCR beta chain is described in this entry. The antigen remains undetermined. The sample is drawn from a study of shared clonotypes between healthy human individuals. CD45RO-negative, CCR7-positively selected cells formed the naive CD8 fraction, excluding terminally differentiated effector memory CD45RA+ cells. The study, taken as a whole, reports: Clonotypes which were not shared had lower generation probabilities than clonotypes that all four donors shared.

The protocol was immunoSEQ multiplex PCR, while the TCRdb copy is restricted to in-frame clones and leaves out a portion. Of over 2,000,000 clones listed, 80% to 95% are singletons. Sequencing input: naive CD8+ T cells from PBMCs. This clonotype was obtained from a man between 18 and 29 years old in good health. Some clones in this sample may be carry-over from other donors' samples.

CDR3 in amino acids: CASSLTPLNTEAFF. CDR3 DNA: TGTGCCAGCAGTTTAACCCCCCTGAACACTGAAGCTTTCTTT. The chain combines TRBV27 with TRBJ1-1; D is uncertain. V lost 2 bases to trimming and J lost 0 bases, with 7 bases between them. This CDR3 is 14 amino acids long. Germline values: CDR1 MNHEY, CDR2 SMNVEV (reference sequence).